The entry below describes one T cell receptor beta chain. Antigen unknown. Systemic immunosuppression or a history of autoimmune disease excluded patients. Assay used: immunoSEQ multiplex PCR; TCRdb lists only in-frame clones, some missing. Of roughly 86,000 clones listed, approximately 86% are singletons. The data were obtained in a study of OX40 agonist ivuxolimab in advanced cancers. In the study overall: Ivuxolimab was administered intravenously to patients at 0.01 to 10 mg/kg every 2 weeks. Overall study findings and caveats: CD8+ T cells averaged more expanded clones than CD4+. The specificity for antigen of the expanded peripheral T cells was not determined.

This clonotype was obtained from an adult with an advanced solid tumor such as melanoma, head and neck, liver or kidney cancer. Sequencing was performed on CD4+ or CD8+ T cells sorted from blood, taken in a trial of the OX40 agonist ivuxolimab.

CDR3 DNA: TGTGCCAGCACAGATTACGAGACCCAGTACTTC. Protein sequence: CASTDYETQYF. The rearrangement uses TRBV6-1 and TRBJ2-5; no definite D call. V was clipped by 7 bases and J by 5 bases, with 8 bases between them. The CDR3 has 11 residues. The germline gives CDR1 MNHNS, CDR2 SASEGT.